This T cell receptor (beta chain) came from a study of cytomegalovirus exposure and HLA in healthy donors. Primers for the PCR totalled 60 Vbeta and 13 Jbeta. Method: immunoSEQ multiplex PCR; TCRdb's copy keeps in-frame clones and lacks some. The sample holds around 130,000 clones, 8.5% to 10% seen once. V was clipped by 5 bases and J by 5 bases; unmatched bases: 6. The CDR3 consists of 14 residues. CDR1 and CDR2 (germline): GTSNPN, SVGIG (reference sequence). The chain joins TRBV30 to TRBJ2-5; 12 nucleotides match TRBD2. Sequenced: PBMCs. The receptor was isolated from a man in his forties or fifties in good health and CMV-seronegative. The CDR3 loop is CAWLLAGGRETQYF. The CDR3 nucleotides are TGTGCCTGGTTGCTAGCGGGGGGGCGGGAGACCCAGTACTTC.